A single sample is the source of the 28 T cell receptor beta chains below, sequenced in a study of response to subunit inactivated influenza vaccine. One entry per CDR3 protein results from TCRdb running MiXCR on the RT-PCR reads. The profile shows about 310,000 distinct CDR3 sequences, 21% of them singletons. The input for sequencing was PBMCs from blood, taken less than 22 months after vaccination. The source of these receptors is a man between 50 and 69 years old who received an inactivated influenza vaccine.

This chain connects TRBV3-1 to TRBJ2-5, with D perhaps being TRBD1 or TRBD2 (5 bases each). This CDR3 comprises 16 residues. Trimming pared 5 bases from V and 1 base from J, leaving 17 bases between. The germline CDR1 and CDR2 sequences are LGHDT and YNNKEL (reference sequence). The CDR3 nucleotides read TGTGCCAGCAGCAGCCGAACAGGAGGATTCCAAGAGACCCAGTACTTC. Amino acid sequence: CASSSRTGGFQETQYF.

In DNA form, the CDR3 reads TGTGCCAGCGGAAGGACAGGCAATGAGCAGTTCTTC. As protein: CASGRTGNEQFF. This chain uses TRBV12-3 or TRBV12-4 with TRBJ2-1; the match to TRBD1 covers 7 bases. With V trimmed by 8 bases and J by 6 bases, 4 bases remained unmatched. This CDR3 has 12 residues.

CDR3 sequence (DNA): TGTGCCATCAGCCCTACGGGGAGGGGCGAGGGGGCTTTCTTT. Translation gives CAISPTGRGEGAFF. The V call is TRBV10-3, the J call TRBJ1-1, with TRBD1 as a possible D gene (5 bases). CDR1 and CDR2 (germline): ENHRY, SYGVKD. Trimming pared 6 bases from V and 11 bases from J, leaving 22 bases between. This CDR3 has 14 residues.

This CDR3 reads CATSDFGRGPGELFF. The CDR3 DNA follows: TGTGCCACCAGTGATTTTGGCAGGGGGCCCGGGGAGCTGTTTTTT. The rearrangement uses TRBV24-1 and TRBJ2-2, with 8 bases aligning to TRBD1. Germline V gives CDR1 KGHDR, CDR2 SFDVKD. V lost 1 base and J lost 6; bases outside the gene matches: 3. The CDR3 runs to 15 residues.

This clonotype was counted only a few times. This chain uses TRBV27 with TRBJ1-2; D gene ambiguous. The CDR3 is 14 residues long. V shed 0 bases and J shed 7 bases, with 12 bases lying between them. Per the germline V gene, CDR1 is MNHEY and CDR2 is SMNVEV (reference sequence). The CDR3 DNA reads as TGTGCCAGCAGTTTATCTCGGGGTTTCTCTGGCTACACCTTC. This translates into CASSLSRGFSGYTF.

This clonotype was recorded a few times. The V and J genes are TRBV5-6 and TRBJ2-2, with D unresolved. V lost 2 bases and J 1 base, leaving 6 bases between the germline ends. CDR3 length equals 14 residues. Germline lookup yields CDR1 SGHDT and CDR2 YYEEEE. The CDR3 nucleotides read TGTGCCAGCAGCTTTGGCGGGAACACCGGGGAGCTGTTTTTT. It encodes CASSFGGNTGELFF.

The chain uses TRBV21-1 and TRBJ2-4. TRBV21-1 is deemed a pseudogene. CDR3 length: 15 residues. The CDR3 DNA reads as TGTGCCAGCAGCAAAGGGTCAATAGCCAAAAACATTCAGTACTTC. It specifies CASSKGSIAKNIQYF.

This clonotype appeared a few times. The chain links TRBV7-2 to TRBJ2-1; weak D call: TRBD1 (6 bases). Between the trimmed V and J ends, which lost 4 bases and 0 bases, there was a span of 13 bases. Germline values: CDR1 SGHTA, CDR2 FQGNSA. This CDR3 is 16 amino acids long. The CDR3 loop reads CASSSGRGSSYNEQFF. As DNA, the CDR3 is TGTGCCAGCAGCTCTGGAAGGGGGAGCTCCTACAATGAGCAGTTCTTC.

This clonotype was seen a few times. V usage is TRBV28 and J usage is TRBJ1-6, with a possible D match to TRBD1 (6 bases). CDR1 is MDHEN, CDR2 SYDVKM, per germline. The CDR3 contains 14 residues. The V gene lost 2 bases and the J gene lost 7 bases, with 9 bases spanning the gap. DNA of the CDR3: TGTGCCAGCAGTTTAGGACAGACAAATTCACCCCTCCACTTT. Amino acids: CASSLGQTNSPLHF. Supplemented by reference TRBV28 and TRBJ1-6, the full variable domain reads DVKVTQSSRYLVKRTGEKVFLECVQDMDHENMFWYRQDPGLGLRLIYFSYDVKMKEKGDIPEGYSVSREKKERFSLILESASTNQTSMYLCASSLGQTNSPLHFGNGTRLTVT.

The chain employs TRBV7-3 and TRBJ2-3; no clear D gene. The CDR3 totals 14 residues. Per the germline V gene, CDR1 is SGHTA and CDR2 is FQGTGA. Trimming shortened V by 4 bases and J by 0 bases, and 8 bases separated the two germline ends. CDR3 sequence: CASSSLGSTDTQYF. The CDR3 DNA reads TGTGCCAGCAGCTCTTTGGGCAGCACAGATACGCAGTATTTT.

The chain has TRBV10-1 and TRBJ1-1; 7 bases match TRBD1. This CDR3 has 14 residues. Germline CDR1 reads WNHNN; CDR2 reads SYGVQD (reference sequence). The V and J ends lost 6 bases and 1 base, in that order; junction bases with no gene match: 5. CDR3 residues: CASSKNRGNTEAFF. CDR3 bases: TGCGCCAGCAGCAAAAACAGGGGGAACACTGAAGCTTTCTTT.

This clonotype has a handful of counts. The chain is built from TRBV4-1 and TRBJ1-2, with TRBD1 matching 8 bases. Germline V lookup: CDR1 MGHRA, CDR2 YSYEKL. This CDR3 contains 15 residues. Trimming took 0 bases from V and 9 from J; bases not matched to a gene: 9. DNA for the CDR3: TGCGCCAGCAGCCAAGACAACAGGGGGAGTTTTAGCTACACCTTC. It specifies CASSQDNRGSFSYTF.

This clonotype was observed a few times. V gene TRBV12-3 or TRBV12-4 combines with J gene TRBJ1-2; D gene unclear. CDR3 length equals 15 residues. The germline V and J ends were trimmed by 5 bases and 5 bases, with 18 bases remaining between them. DNA for the CDR3: TGTGCCAGCAGTCAAAGGGCGTTCGCTCCTTATGGCTACACCTTC. Translation gives CASSQRAFAPYGYTF.

The V call is TRBV2, the J call TRBJ2-3, with 10 positions matching TRBD2. V lost 6 bases to trimming and J lost 15 bases; unmatched junction nucleotides: 6. In germline, CDR1 is SNHLY, CDR2 FYNNEI. This CDR3 has 11 residues. The CDR3: CASRAGLAFYF. The CDR3 DNA follows: TGTGCCAGCAGGGCGGGACTAGCGTTCTATTTT.

This chain links TRBV7-9 with TRBJ2-1; D remains ambiguous. The germline V and J ends were trimmed by 4 bases and 5 bases, with 12 bases remaining between them. This CDR3 has 14 residues. Germline CDR1 reads SEHNR; CDR2 reads FQNEAQ (reference sequence). DNA of the CDR3: TGTGCCAGCAGCTCCCAACCCGGCCACAATGAGCAGTTCTTC. It translates to CASSSQPGHNEQFF.

This clonotype occurred a few times. The chain joins TRBV12-3 or TRBV12-4 to TRBJ1-2, with a tentative D call TRBD1 (5 bases). The CDR3 extends over 12 amino acids. Trimming took off 9 bases at V and 3 bases at J, with 11 bases between the two ends. The DNA of the CDR3 is TGTGCCAGTAGGGACCGCTACTATGGCTACACCTTC. Residues: CASRDRYYGYTF.

The chain is built from TRBV21-1 and TRBJ1-2; TRBD1 is the table's D call, not checked against the DNA. TRBV21-1 is described as a pseudogene. The CDR3 totals 13 residues. This CDR3 is CASGQGSNYGYTF. The CDR3, as DNA: TGTGCCAGCGGACAAGGATCTAACTATGGCTACACCTTC.

This clonotype showed up just a few times. This chain uses TRBV5-1 with TRBJ1-1; D is ambiguous. The CDR3 totals 14 residues. Deletions cut 4 bases from V and 6 bases from J, with 16 bases between. CDR1 and CDR2 (germline): SGHRS, YFSETQ. In nucleotides, the CDR3 is TGCGCCAGCAGCCAGGATTCTGGAGTCTCTGAAGCTTTCTTT. Protein sequence: CASSQDSGVSEAFF. The full variable domain, in which reference TRBV5-1 and TRBJ1-1 provide the parts outside the CDR3, is KAGVTQTPRYLIKTRGQQVTLSCSPISGHRSVSWYQQTPGQGLQFLFEYFSETQRNKGNFPGRFSGRQFSNSRSEMNVSTLELGDSALYLCASSQDSGVSEAFFGQGTRLTVV.

This clonotype appeared a few times. J is TRBJ1-5 and V is TRBV4-1; D might be TRBD1 (5 bases). V shed 0 bases and J shed 1 base, with 13 bases lying between them. The CDR3 is 17 amino acids. The germline CDR1 and CDR2 sequences are MGHRA and YSYEKL. As DNA, the CDR3 is TGCGCCAGCAGCCAAGATCAGGCAGGGTGGAGCAATCAGCCCCAGCATTTT. It is translated as CASSQDQAGWSNQPQHF.

V usage is TRBV7-3 and J usage is TRBJ2-5; D is unclear. This CDR3 contains 13 residues. The V gene lost 2 bases and the J gene lost 5 bases, with 9 bases spanning the gap. Germline V gives CDR1 SGHTA, CDR2 FQGTGA. Written as DNA, the CDR3 is TGTGCCAGCAGCTTACACCCGTCGGAGACCCAGTACTTC. It is translated as CASSLHPSETQYF.

The chain uses TRBV24-1 and TRBJ2-2; 9 bases are shared with TRBD1. The CDR3 has 15 amino acids. Trimming took 5 bases from V and 7 from J; bases not matched to a gene: 7. CDR1 and CDR2 (germline): KGHDR, SFDVKD. The CDR3 loop is CATSARTGDLGELFF. CDR3 DNA sequence: TGTGCCACCAGTGCCCGGACAGGGGATCTCGGGGAGCTGTTTTTT.

The table lists this clonotype with a count of one. This sequence joins TRBV14 and TRBJ2-1, with D perhaps TRBD1 or TRBD2 (5 bases each). V lost 0 bases to trimming and J lost 6 bases, with 15 bases between them. The CDR3 sequence is 16 residues long. Looked up from germline, CDR1 is SGHDN and CDR2 is FVKESK. CDR3 sequence: CASSQDGTLRTNEQFF. The CDR3 region has the DNA TGTGCCAGCAGCCAAGATGGGACCCTGCGGACCAATGAGCAGTTCTTC.

This chain connects TRBV7-9 to TRBJ1-1; no firm D call. The CDR3 is 13 amino acids. Trimming removed 5 bases from V and 5 bases from J, with 12 bases in between. Looked up from germline, CDR1 is SEHNR and CDR2 is FQNEAQ (reference sequence). The CDR3 nucleotides read TGTGCCAGCAGCCCTGGTCCCGTAACTGAAGCTTTCTTT. Translating it yields CASSPGPVTEAFF.

The CDR3 DNA follows: TGTGCCAGCAGCCAAGATCTAGTTCAGCCCCAGCATTTT. This encodes CASSQDLVQPQHF. V usage is TRBV3-1 and J usage is TRBJ1-5, with no clear D. The germline CDR1 and CDR2 sequences are LGHDT and YNNKEL (reference sequence). V gave up 0 bases and J gave up 6 bases, with 6 bases separating them. The CDR3 has 13 residues.

The genes are TRBV6-1 and TRBJ2-7, with 11 bases that match TRBD2. The CDR3 contains 15 residues. The germline CDR1 and CDR2 sequences are MNHNS and SASEGT. With 5 bases clipped from V and 5 bases from J, the junction kept 8 bases outside the gene matches. The CDR3 reads CASSPRLAGPHEQYF. CDR3 sequence (DNA): TGTGCCAGCAGTCCGCGACTAGCGGGACCCCACGAGCAGTACTTC.

The table lists this clonotype with many counts. V usage is TRBV5-1 and J usage is TRBJ2-4; TRBD1 agrees at 7 bases. CDR3 size: 16 residues. From germline, CDR1 is SGHRS and CDR2 YFSETQ. J lost 6 bases, V lost 4 bases, and 13 bases had no gene match. CDR3 sequence: CASSQREQGFGNIQYF. In DNA form, the CDR3 reads TGCGCCAGCAGCCAAAGAGAACAGGGGTTTGGAAACATTCAGTACTTC.

Here the CDR3 DNA reads TGTGCCAGCAGCTTTTCCAAGGCCGGGACACGCGGCGGGGAGCTGTTTTTT. This sequence encodes CASSFSKAGTRGGELFF. V is TRBV7-9 and J is TRBJ2-2, with a weak D call TRBD1 (6 bases). This CDR3 has 17 amino acids. The ends were cut back, 3 bases at V and 7 bases at J, with 21 bases in the middle. Germline-derived CDR1 and CDR2 are SEHNR and FQNEAQ (reference sequence).

The CDR3 here is CASSLPGLAGRQETQYF. The DNA for the CDR3 is TGTGCCAGCAGCCTGCCGGGGCTAGCGGGGAGACAAGAGACCCAGTACTTC. The chain couples TRBV7-2 to TRBJ2-5, with 9 bases matching TRBD2. CDR3 length: 17 residues. V gave up 5 bases and J gave up 2 bases; unmatched junction bases: 12. Germline CDR1 reads SGHTA; CDR2 reads FQGNSA.